Described below is a single T cell receptor (beta chain) sequence and its context. Its antigen is unknown. This entry comes from a study of type 1 regulatory T cells. Study-wide background: An in vitro protocol generated T-allo10, a Tr1-enriched, alloantigen-specific CD4 T cell product.

TCRdb re-called the reads with MiXCR, one entry per CDR3 protein. The table lists roughly 25,000 distinct CDR3 sequences, roughly 72% of them singletons. T-allo10 cells from the graft donor were described as anergic, host-alloantigen-specific, and alloantigen-specific suppressors. This CDR3 is built from 14 residues. V was pared by 3 bases and J by 10 bases, with 19 bases between. Looked up from germline, CDR1 is SGHKS and CDR2 is YYEKEE (reference sequence). The sequence came from a human donor in good health. The chain recombines TRBV5-5 with TRBJ1-1; D is possibly TRBD1 (5 bases). The sample consisted of cultured T cells, either the whole culture or a sorted T cell fraction (not recorded which). Subset in this sample: Tr1-enriched cell product generated in vitro against host alloantigens. Here the CDR3 reads CASSSGTREFGAFF. DNA for the CDR3: TGTGCCAGCAGCTCCGGGACCCGGGAGTTCGGAGCTTTCTTT.